Following are 8 T cell receptor beta chains from one sample sequenced in a study of blood T cell repertoires in COVID-19. Here immunoSEQ multiplex PCR was the method, and the copy in TCRdb shows in-frame clones only, minus some. The data show about 250,000 clones, around 89% seen once. Sequenced: peripheral blood. The receptor set was obtained from a man aged 25 to 40 with acute or convalescent COVID-19.

DNA of the CDR3: TGTGCCAGCAGCCAAGATTTACCAAGACAGCGCCTCACTCAGCCCCAGCATTTT. As protein: CASSQDLPRQRLTQPQHF. The V call is TRBV3-1 (or the pseudogene TRBV3-2), the J call TRBJ1-5; a possible D gene is TRBD1 (5 bases). Germline V gene data show CDR1 as LGHDT and CDR2 as YNNKEL (reference sequence). This CDR3 is 18 amino acids long. V was trimmed by 0 bases and J by 6 bases, leaving 21 bases between them.

Comments on this clone: A read error may account for a junction end that differs from germline. The chain is built from TRBV29-1 and TRBJ2-1; 9 nucleotides agree with TRBD2. The CDR3 length is 18 residues. Germline loops: CDR1 SQVTM, CDR2 ANQGSEA. This CDR3 is CSAEGASGVRSSYNEQFF. CDR3 bases: TGCAGCGCTGAAGGGGCTAGCGGGGTGAGGAGCTCCTACAATGAGCAGTTCTTC.

The chain has TRBV25-1 and TRBJ1-2, with unresolved D. The CDR3 loop spans 10 amino acids. Germline V gives CDR1 MGHDK, CDR2 SYGVNS. V was cut by 6 bases and J by 8 bases, with 7 bases left in between. CDR3 coding DNA: TGTGCCAGCAGGGGCGAGGGCTACACCTTC. Its protein product is CASRGEGYTF.

This chain uses TRBV2 with TRBJ2-7; TRBD2 is a possible D gene (6 bases). Trimming pared 3 bases from V and 2 bases from J, leaving 14 bases between. This CDR3 is built from 15 residues. Germline CDR1 is SNHLY and CDR2 is FYNNEI. The CDR3 region is CASSDYQGGPYEQYF. For the CDR3, the DNA is TGTGCCAGCAGTGATTACCAGGGAGGTCCCTACGAGCAGTACTTC.

The rearrangement links TRBV11-2 to TRBJ2-3; no clear D gene. Trimming took 5 bases from V and 1 from J, leaving 10 bases between them. The CDR3 has 14 residues. Germline CDR1 reads SGHAT; CDR2 reads FQNNGV. This CDR3 is CASSVLVGTDTQYF. CDR3 DNA: TGTGCCAGCAGCGTCCTAGTTGGCACAGATACGCAGTATTTT.

The DNA for the CDR3 is TGTGCCAGCAGTCAAGGGGGCTCTGGCTACACCTTC. Amino acid sequence: CASSQGGSGYTF. This rearrangement joins TRBV2 to TRBJ1-2; 7 bases align to TRBD1. V lost 5 bases and J lost 7; bases outside the gene matches: 4. CDR3 size: 12 residues. Germline V lookup: CDR1 SNHLY, CDR2 FYNNEI.

The chain has TRBV24-1 and TRBJ1-5; TRBD1 matches 7 bases. The CDR3 sequence is 16 residues long. V dropped 4 bases and J dropped 9; count of bases not matched to a gene: 14. Looked up from germline, CDR1 is KGHDR and CDR2 is SFDVKD. CDR3 in amino acids: CATSENPLGQPGPQHF. CDR3 nucleotides: TGTGCCACCAGTGAAAATCCTCTGGGACAGCCCGGGCCCCAGCATTTT.

J is TRBJ2-2 and V is TRBV10-1; TRBD1 might be the D (6 bases). Germline V gives CDR1 WNHNN, CDR2 SYGVQD (reference sequence). V shed 6 bases and J shed 0 bases, with 11 bases lying between them. The CDR3 loop spans 15 amino acids. The CDR3 bases are TGCGCCAGCAGGAAAGGGGACACGAACACCGGGGAGCTGTTTTTT. It specifies CASRKGDTNTGELFF.